Below, one T cell receptor beta chain is given with its context. These data belong to a study of cytomegalovirus exposure and HLA in healthy donors. Each donor was nominally healthy when sampled (though unrecorded immune exposures were likely). Researchers ran the PCR with 60 Vbeta and 13 Jbeta primers. Libraries were prepared by immunoSEQ multiplex PCR; TCRdb keeps only in-frame clonotypes and omits some of them. The sample consists of over 100,000 clones, around 80% of them appearing once. Material for sequencing was PBMCs. The TCR originated in a man aged 25 to 40 in good health and CMV-seropositive.

CDR3 loop: CASGPEVGGQETQYF. The CDR3 region has the DNA TGCGCCAGCGGCCCTGAGGTGGGGGGGCAAGAGACCCAGTACTTC. The chain couples TRBV5-1 to TRBJ2-5; 7 nucleotides line up with TRBD2. Germline V gene lookup returns CDR1 SGHRS and CDR2 YFSETQ. The trim removed 7 bases at V and 2 bases at J, leaving 11 bases unmatched. The CDR3 spans 15 residues.